The source of this T cell receptor beta chain is a study of T cells in Graves' hyperthyroidism and ophthalmopathy. RNA transcripts yielded amplified TCR beta CDR3 regions. HTBI primers were used for first-round RT-PCR of the TCR CDR3. TCRdb re-called the multiplex PCR reads with MiXCR, one entry per CDR3 protein. The sample includes about 640,000 distinct CDR3 sequences, about a fifth seen only once; the top ten take about 35%. This CDR3 spans 15 amino acids. Germline assignment: CDR1 SGHRS and CDR2 YFSETQ. V lost 0 bases and J 2 bases, leaving 11 bases between the germline ends. The study left out patients who had uncontrolled infection, other autoimmune disease, pregnancy or lactation.

The source of this sequence is a man aged 25 to 45 with Graves' ophthalmopathy. The genes are TRBV5-1 and TRBJ1-2, with D uncertain. Sequencing input: blood. The CDR3 protein is CASSLAAGTNYGYTF. CDR3 sequence (DNA): TGCGCCAGCAGCTTGGCCGCGGGAACCAACTATGGCTACACCTTC.